This T cell receptor (beta chain) was identified in a study of response to subunit inactivated influenza vaccine. Study results and caveats: The authors put forward the suggestion that each seasonal influenza vaccination may bring in only a limited number of new T cells.

About this clonotype itself: Its specificity is unknown.

MiXCR was run by TCRdb on the RT-PCR reads, yielding one entry per CDR3 protein. The data contain about 700,000 distinct CDR3 sequences, approximately 13% of them singletons. The clonotype was recovered from a middle-aged man who received an inactivated influenza vaccine. Sequencing used PBMCs from blood, obtained 14 days before vaccination.

The CDR3 DNA reads TGTGCCAGCAGCCAAGCAGGTTCCGCTGGAAACACCATATATTTT. Protein product: CASSQAGSAGNTIYF. The rearrangement links TRBV3-1 to TRBJ1-3; no clear D. Germline CDR1 LGHDT, CDR2 YNNKEL (reference sequence). CDR3 size: 15 residues. Trimming removed 1 base from V and 2 bases from J, with 9 bases in between.